This TCR beta chain was captured in a study of blood T cell repertoires in COVID-19. This clone was recorded a few times. In the authors' methods: Nucleated cell number was recorded as an estimate derived from reference gene primer amplification. Clones were read by immunoSEQ multiplex PCR, and TCRdb kept only the in-frame ones, dropping some. V, J and clone size are taken as reported in that table, and D and trimming were inferred from the DNA itself. Seen here are about 70,000 clones, approximately 80% observed once, and the top ten hold about 20%. This clonotype was sampled from a man between 65 and 80 years old who had recovered from COVID-19. The sequenced sample consisted of peripheral blood.

This CDR3 reads CASSSGLTRQFF. The CDR3 DNA is TGTGCCAGCAGCTCGGGACTCACTCGGCAGTTCTTC. The chain combines TRBV11-2 with TRBJ2-1, with D perhaps matching TRBD2 (6 bases). Germline V CDR1 and CDR2: SGHAT, FQNNGV. Deletions cut 4 bases from V and 12 bases from J, with 13 bases between. The CDR3 runs 12 residues.